The clone carrying this TCR beta chain occurred once. The record originates from a study of CD8 T cells in Susac syndrome. It was with random hexamers that roughly 0.5 to 1 ug RNA was reverse transcribed. The amplification used immunoSEQ multiplex PCR on TCR beta CDR3; it spanned 54 Vbeta and 13 Jbeta. TCRdb fed the immunoSEQ multiplex PCR reads into MiXCR, producing one record per CDR3 protein. Here the sample spans about 100,000 distinct CDR3 sequences, 95% being singletons. TCR beta was sequenced from blood CD8+ and CD4+ T cells. Both CD4+ and CD8+ T cells were negatively isolated, and TEMRA cells underwent FACS enrichment. CDR3 length: 13 amino acids. V lost 6 bases, J lost 6 bases, and 9 bases stayed unmatched. Germline loops: CDR1 SQVTM, CDR2 ANQGSEA.

The source of this sequence is a human donor with Susac syndrome. The chain recombines TRBV29-1 with TRBJ2-7, with 9 bases identical to TRBD1. The sequenced sample consisted of CD8+ T cells from PBMCs. CDR3 amino acids: CSVQTGGAFEQYF. CDR3 sequence (DNA): TGCAGCGTACAAACAGGGGGCGCATTCGAGCAGTACTTC.